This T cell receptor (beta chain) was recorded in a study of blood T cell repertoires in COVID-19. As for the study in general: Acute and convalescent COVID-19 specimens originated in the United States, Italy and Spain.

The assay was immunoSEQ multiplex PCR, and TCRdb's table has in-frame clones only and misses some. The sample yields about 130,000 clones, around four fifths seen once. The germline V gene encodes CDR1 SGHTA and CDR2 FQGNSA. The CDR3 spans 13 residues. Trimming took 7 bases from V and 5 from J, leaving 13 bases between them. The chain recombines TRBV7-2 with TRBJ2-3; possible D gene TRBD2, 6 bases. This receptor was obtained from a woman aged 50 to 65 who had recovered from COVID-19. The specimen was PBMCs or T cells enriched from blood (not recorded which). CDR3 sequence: CASTRAGLDTQYF. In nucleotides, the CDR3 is TGTGCCAGCACCAGGGCGGGGTTAGATACGCAGTATTTT.